The 16 T cell receptor beta chains below all came from one sample that was sequenced in a study of PD-1 blockade in mismatch repair-deficient tumors. Clones were read by immunoSEQ multiplex PCR, and TCRdb kept only the in-frame ones, dropping some. The sample has roughly 120,000 clones; almost 90% are singletons. The material was peripheral blood, obtained almost 74 weeks after starting pembrolizumab. The receptors come from an adult with mismatch repair-deficient cancer.

This clone appeared once. The V call is TRBV2, the J call TRBJ1-3; 8 bases fit TRBD1. V was clipped by 1 base and J by 3 bases; unmatched bases: 5. The CDR3 length is 16 residues. Germline V gene sequence: CDR1 SNHLY, CDR2 FYNNEI. The CDR3 DNA is TGTGCCAGCAGTGAAGGGCAGGGGGCAGTTGGAAACACCATATATTTT. It codes for CASSEGQGAVGNTIYF.

J is TRBJ1-2 and V is TRBV7-9; D may be TRBD1 (5 bases). This CDR3 contains 18 residues. Deletions cut 1 base from V and 1 base from J, with 19 bases between. The germline CDR1 and CDR2 sequences are SEHNR and FQNEAQ (reference sequence). CDR3 DNA sequence: TGTGCCAGCAGCTTAGTAGGGGCAGGGCCCGGATATAACTATGGCTACACCTTC. Translating gives CASSLVGAGPGYNYGYTF.

The gene calls are TRBV4-3 and TRBJ1-1; 7 bases match TRBD1. The germline V gene encodes CDR1 LGHNA and CDR2 YSLEER. Unmatched junction bases numbered 11, after V lost 4 bases and J lost 0 bases. This CDR3 is 17 amino acids long. The CDR3 reads CASSPKTGRGMNTEAFF. The CDR3 DNA follows: TGCGCCAGCAGCCCAAAGACAGGGCGGGGTATGAACACTGAAGCTTTCTTT.

The V and J genes are TRBV19 and TRBJ1-4, with TRBD1 matching 11 bases. J gave up 10 bases and V 3 bases, and 1 base lay outside the gene matches. The V gene's germline CDR1 is LNHDA and CDR2 SQIVND (reference sequence). This CDR3 comprises 13 residues. This chain's CDR3 is CASSMGQGGKLFF. The CDR3 nucleotides are TGTGCCAGTAGTATGGGACAGGGGGGAAAACTGTTTTTT. Drawing the rest from reference TRBV19 and TRBJ1-4, the complete variable domain is DGGITQSPKYLFRKEGQNVTLSCEQNLNHDAMYWYRQDPGQGLRLIYYSQIVNDFQKGDIAEGYSVSREKKESFPLTVTSAQKNPTAFYLCASSMGQGGKLFFGSGTQLSVL.

This chain connects TRBV6-5 to TRBJ2-3, with TRBD2 matching 12 bases. Germline loops: CDR1 MNHEY, CDR2 SVGAGI. Trimming at V came to 4 bases and at J to 5 bases, leaving 1 base not matched to a gene. The CDR3 loop spans 14 amino acids. The CDR3 DNA reads TGTGCCAGCAGTTTGGGACTAGCGGGAGATACGCAGTATTTT. Amino acids: CASSLGLAGDTQYF.

This clone appeared once. The V call is TRBV12-5, the J call TRBJ1-4; D might be TRBD1 (5 bases). Trimming cost V 2 bases and J 5 bases, with 18 bases left between them. Germline V gene lookup returns CDR1 LGHNT and CDR2 FRNRAP. The CDR3 loop spans 17 amino acids. For the CDR3, the DNA is TGTGCTAGTGGTTTGATACAGGAGGTCCTAGCAAATGAAAAACTGTTTTTT. This codes for CASGLIQEVLANEKLFF.

The chain recombines TRBV6-5 with TRBJ2-7, with TRBD1 identical over 9 bases. Looked up from germline, CDR1 is MNHEY and CDR2 is SVGAGI. This CDR3 has 15 residues. Unmatched junction bases numbered 9, after V lost 6 bases and J lost 3 bases. The CDR3 reads CASRKGQGRGYEQYF. The CDR3 bases are TGTGCCAGCAGAAAGGGACAGGGAAGGGGCTACGAGCAGTACTTC.

This clone was seen once. The V call is TRBV15, the J call TRBJ1-1, with TRBD1 identical over 7 bases. V shed 4 bases and J 4 bases; nucleotides not matched to a gene: 6. Germline V gives CDR1 LNHNV, CDR2 YYDKDF (reference sequence). The length of the CDR3 is 14 residues. Written as DNA, the CDR3 is TGTGCCACCAGCATAAAAGCAGGGGGCACTGAAGCTTTCTTT. Translation gives CATSIKAGGTEAFF.

This chain connects TRBV5-1 to TRBJ1-2, with TRBD1 as a possible D gene (5 bases). Germline V gene sequence: CDR1 SGHRS, CDR2 YFSETQ. V was pared by 0 bases and J by 3 bases, with 15 bases between. The CDR3 is made up of 16 amino acids. The CDR3 loop reads CASSLGQRPSDYGYTF. For the CDR3, the DNA is TGCGCCAGCAGCTTGGGACAGCGTCCCTCTGACTATGGCTACACCTTC.

V and J are TRBV9 and TRBJ2-1, with D possibly TRBD2 on 5 matching bases. Germline-derived CDR1 and CDR2 are SGDLS and YYNGEE. V lost 0 bases and J 1 base, leaving 11 bases between the germline ends. The CDR3 sequence is 16 residues long. CDR3 protein: CASSVGGGISYNEQFF. The CDR3 nucleotides are TGTGCCAGCAGCGTAGGAGGAGGAATTTCCTACAATGAGCAGTTCTTC.

The chain combines TRBV9 with TRBJ1-1; tentative D call: TRBD1 (6 bases). Germline CDR1 SGDLS, CDR2 YYNGEE. The V end was cut by 4 bases, the J end by 7 bases, with 11 bases between. This CDR3 comprises 12 residues. The chain's CDR3 is CASSPQGREAFF. The CDR3 DNA reads as TGTGCCAGCAGCCCTCAGGGGCGTGAAGCTTTCTTT.

The DNA of the CDR3 is TGTGCCAGCAGCGGACAGGGGTCCACGAACACCGGGGAGCTGTTTTTT. Its translation: CASSGQGSTNTGELFF. V and J are TRBV9 and TRBJ2-2, with 8 bases matching TRBD1. Looked up from germline, CDR1 is SGDLS and CDR2 is YYNGEE. The CDR3 extends over 16 amino acids. V was pared by 3 bases and J by 0 bases, with 4 bases of the junction left unmatched.

The chain carries TRBV4-3 and TRBJ2-1, with a tentative D call TRBD2 (6 bases). The CDR3 is made up of 15 amino acids. Germline V gene data show CDR1 as LGHNA and CDR2 as YSLEER. V was cut by 0 bases and J by 7 bases, with 13 bases left in between. The CDR3 sequence is CASSQDPLGGNEQFF. The CDR3 nucleotides are TGCGCCAGCAGCCAAGACCCTCTAGGAGGGAATGAGCAGTTCTTC.

CDR3: CASSPTGAGANVLTF. CDR3 coding DNA: TGTGCCAGCAGTCCAACAGGTGCTGGGGCCAACGTCCTGACTTTC. The rearrangement joins TRBV28 to TRBJ2-6; the D gene is possibly TRBD1 (5 bases). The CDR3 contains 15 residues. The germline CDR1 and CDR2 sequences are MDHEN and SYDVKM. V lost 5 bases and J 2 bases, leaving 10 bases between the germline ends.

V and J are TRBV28 and TRBJ2-5; 11 nucleotides match TRBD2. From germline, CDR1 is MDHEN and CDR2 SYDVKM. This CDR3 is 16 amino acids long. The V and J ends lost 3 bases and 0 bases, in that order; junction bases with no gene match: 3. CDR3 sequence reads: CASSLVGLADQETQYF. The CDR3 DNA reads TGTGCCAGCAGTTTGGTGGGACTAGCGGACCAAGAGACCCAGTACTTC. The whole variable domain, filled in from reference TRBV28 and TRBJ2-5, reads DVKVTQSSRYLVKRTGEKVFLECVQDMDHENMFWYRQDPGLGLRLIYFSYDVKMKEKGDIPEGYSVSREKKERFSLILESASTNQTSMYLCASSLVGLADQETQYFGPGTRLLVL.

The rearrangement links TRBV29-1 to TRBJ1-1; D gene uncertain. Germline CDR1 is SQVTM and CDR2 is ANQGSEA. This CDR3 region has 12 residues. CDR3 residues: CRAIGPNTEAFF. CDR3 in DNA: TGCAGAGCAATAGGACCCAACACTGAAGCTTTCTTT.